Reported below is one T cell receptor (beta chain). The data derive from a study of blood T cells in healthy people across ages. A minimum of 6 million PBMCs was isolated per sample. It was with a sample-barcoded 5' primer and a J-beta primer mix that a second PCR of roughly 6 to 12 cycles was run. TCRdb used MiXCR to reprocess the 5' RACE reads, holding one entry per CDR3 protein. The data contain about 930,000 distinct CDR3 sequences, just under 30% of them singletons. V was trimmed by 5 bases and J by 8 bases, leaving 7 bases between them. The length of the CDR3 is 11 residues. In germline, CDR1 is LGHDT, CDR2 YNNKEL (reference sequence). These records were also assigned to another study, of T cells of mothers and their children. As reported in that work: For cDNA synthesis, the complete extracted RNA was used (around 1.4 ug per 15 ul). In each mother, TCR beta CDR3 reads exceeded 8 million; in each child, they numbered approximately 3 million. Slightly higher, non-significant overlap characterized related mother-child pairs relative to unrelated pairs.

This clonotype was sampled from a woman aged 40 to 50 in good health. Material: blood. J is TRBJ2-1 and V is TRBV3-1; D gene uncertain. CDR3: CASSVVHEQFF. CDR3 bases: TGTGCCAGCAGCGTTGTACATGAGCAGTTCTTC.